This T cell receptor beta chain was obtained from a study of cytomegalovirus exposure and HLA in healthy donors. Findings and caveats of the study: TCR beta chains numbering under 200 were designated cytomegalovirus-associated.

The trim removed 1 base at V and 7 bases at J, leaving 18 bases unmatched. CDR3 size: 19 residues. The germline V gene has CDR1 SGHTA and CDR2 FQGNSA. 60 Vbeta and 13 Jbeta primers were used in PCR. Libraries were prepared by immunoSEQ multiplex PCR; TCRdb keeps only in-frame clonotypes and omits some of them. Its table lists about 200,000 clones. On this clone itself: Its target is unknown.

The chain uses TRBV7-2 and TRBJ2-1, with 8 bases lining up with TRBD2. The receptor was isolated from a boy under 18 in good health and CMV-seronegative. The sequenced material came from PBMCs. CDR3 in amino acids: CASSLVGIRATGGNNEQFF. CDR3 coding DNA: TGTGCCAGCAGCTTAGTTGGGATTAGAGCTACGGGAGGGAATAATGAGCAGTTCTTC.